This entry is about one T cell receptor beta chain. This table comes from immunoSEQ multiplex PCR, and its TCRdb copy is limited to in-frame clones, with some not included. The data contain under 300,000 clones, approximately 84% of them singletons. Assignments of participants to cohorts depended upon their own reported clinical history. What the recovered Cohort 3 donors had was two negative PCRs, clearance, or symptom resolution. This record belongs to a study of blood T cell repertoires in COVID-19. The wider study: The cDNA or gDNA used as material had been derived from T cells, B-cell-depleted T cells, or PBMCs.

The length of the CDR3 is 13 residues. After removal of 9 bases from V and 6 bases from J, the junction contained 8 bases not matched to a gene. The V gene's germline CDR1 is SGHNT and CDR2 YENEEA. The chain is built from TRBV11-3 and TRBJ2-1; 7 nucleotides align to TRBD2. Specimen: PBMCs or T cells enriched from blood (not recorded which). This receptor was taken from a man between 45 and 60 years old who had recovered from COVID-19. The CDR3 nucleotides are TGTGCCAGTGGGACTATTGGGGGCAATGAGCAGTTCTTC. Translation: CASGTIGGNEQFF.